This T cell receptor beta chain was retrieved from a study of shared clonotypes between healthy human individuals. CD45RO-negative, CCR7-selected cells formed the naive CD8 fraction, which excluded terminally differentiated effector memory CD45RA+ cells. Generated by immunoSEQ multiplex PCR, the TCRdb table keeps only in-frame clones and is missing some. This table holds about 2,100,000 clones, under 95% found once. The germline V gene encodes CDR1 SGHDT and CDR2 YYEEEE. This CDR3 comprises 17 residues. V was pared by 1 base and J by 5 bases, with 10 bases of the junction left unmatched. The TCR sequence derives from a man between 18 and 35 years old in good health. Some clones in this sample may be carry-over from other donors' samples. The chain has TRBV5-6 and TRBJ2-5; 11 nucleotides agree with TRBD2. Sample: naive CD8+ T cells from PBMCs. This CDR3 is CASSLKLAGGPWETQYF. The DNA of the CDR3 is TGTGCCAGCAGCTTGAAGTTAGCGGGAGGGCCGTGGGAGACCCAGTACTTC. Filled out from reference TRBV5-6 and TRBJ2-5, the complete variable domain reads DAGVTQSPTHLIKTRGQQVTLRCSPKSGHDTVSWYQQALGQGPQFIFQYYEEEERQRGNFPDRFSGHQFPNYSSELNVNALLLGDSALYLCASSLKLAGGPWETQYFGPGTRLLVL.